Listed below are T cell receptor beta chains from one sample, sequenced in a study of neoadjuvant anti-PD-1 for oral cavity cancer. The method was immunoSEQ multiplex PCR; TCRdb's version includes in-frame clones alone and lacks a portion of them. The sample carries 12,000 to 15,000 clones, about 70% recorded once. The sequences come from PBMCs, collected before nivolumab (anti-PD-1) treatment. The source of these receptors is a person between 40 and 85 years old with oral cavity squamous cell carcinoma. CDR3s include the opening cysteine and the closing phenylalanine or tryptophan. The D gene is left open where the match is weak. Size is stated for part of the rows, as once, few or many counts, or as a class when the clone is expanded.

NA,TRBV4-1,TRBJ2-7,once,TGCGCCAGCAGCCAAGACCCGCTCAAGGGGATCCCTTATTACGAGCAGTACTTC,CASSQDPLKGIPYYEQYF
NA,TRBV19,TRBJ1-1,NA,TGTGCCAGTAGTATAGGACAGGCGAACACTGAAGCTTTCTTT,CASSIGQANTEAFF
NA,TRBV4-1,TRBJ1-1,few,TGCGCCAGCAGCCAAGTCAATTTATGGGCGAGGAAGTTTGGGGCTTTCTTT,CASSQVNLWARKFGAFF
NA,TRBV5-6,TRBJ1-1,NA,TGTGCCAGCAGCTTGGAGTTGGGGGTAAACACTGAAGCTTTCTTT,CASSLELGVNTEAFF
NA,TRBV5-1,TRBJ2-4,NA,TGCGCCAGCAGCCCCGCGGGCGCAACCAAAAACATTCAGTACTTC,CASSPAGATKNIQYF
NA,TRBV4-1,TRBJ2-5,NA,TGCGCCAGCAGCCCTCCCGGACGGACCCAAGAGACCCAGTACTTC,CASSPPGRTQETQYF
TRBD1,TRBV6-1,TRBJ1-2,few,TGTGCCAGCAGTGAGCCAGGGGGCCTTTGGTATGGCTACACCTTC,CASSEPGGLWYGYTF
NA,TRBV29-1,TRBJ2-1,NA,TGCAGCGCCGACAATGAGCAGTTCTTC,CSADNEQFF
TRBD2,TRBV5-4,TRBJ2-1,NA,TGTGCCAGCAGCCCGGGAGGGCATCGGAATGAGCAGTTCTTC,CASSPGGHRNEQFF
NA,TRBV4-1,TRBJ1-2,NA,TGCGCCAGCAGCCAAGCTGCCAGGGGACGCTATGGCTACACCTTC,CASSQAARGRYGYTF
NA,TRBV30,TRBJ2-1,NA,TGTGCCTGGAGTGTGGAGCTGCTCTCCTACAATGAGCAGTTCTTC,CAWSVELLSYNEQFF
NA,TRBV18,TRBJ1-5,NA,TGTGCCAGCCGGAACGGGACGGTCCAGCCCCAGCATTTT,CASRNGTVQPQHF
NA,TRBV7-8,TRBJ2-7,NA,TGTGCCAGCAGCTTAAGGCGACTAACCTCCTACGAGCAGTACTTC,CASSLRRLTSYEQYF
NA,TRBV7-8,TRBJ1-2,NA,TGTGCCAGCAGCCCACGTTGGGGGCAGGGCTATGGCTACACCTTC,CASSPRWGQGYGYTF
TRBD2,TRBV28,TRBJ2-2,few,TGTGCCAGCAGTTCCGGACTAGCGGGAGGCGGGGAGCTGTTTTTT,CASSSGLAGGGELFF
NA,TRBV6-5,TRBJ1-2,few,TGTGCCAGCAGTTACTCGTTAACGGGCTACTATGGCTACACCTTC,CASSYSLTGYYGYTF